Shown below are 10 T cell receptor beta chains from a single sample sequenced in a study of OX40 agonist ivuxolimab in advanced cancers. The assay was immunoSEQ multiplex PCR, and TCRdb's table has in-frame clones only and misses some. The table includes around 150,000 clones, 85% to 95% detected once. The source material was CD4+ or CD8+ T cells sorted from blood, sampled in a trial of the OX40 agonist ivuxolimab. These receptors were collected from an adult with an advanced solid tumor such as melanoma, head and neck, liver or kidney cancer.

This chain links TRBV7-2 with TRBJ2-7, with TRBD2 as a possible D gene (6 bases). Germline V lookup: CDR1 SGHTA, CDR2 FQGNSA. V lost 7 bases and J lost 4, with 26 bases in between. CDR3 length: 17 residues. In nucleotides, the CDR3 is TGTGCCAGCACCCTCAGAGGGATGACTAGACAGCCTTACGAGCAGTACTTC. Translating it yields CASTLRGMTRQPYEQYF.

The J gene is TRBJ2-1, the V gene TRBV2; possible D gene TRBD1, 6 bases. Germline assignment: CDR1 SNHLY and CDR2 FYNNEI. The CDR3 has 17 residues. V lost 5 bases, J lost 9 bases, and 26 bases lay in between. CDR3 residues: CASSFDPPVVGASEQFF. The CDR3 coding sequence is TGTGCCAGCAGTTTCGATCCCCCAGTAGTGGGGGCCAGTGAGCAGTTCTTC.

V is TRBV7-8 and J is TRBJ2-4; D not resolved. The V and J ends lost 8 bases and 3 bases respectively, with 20 bases between them. CDR3 length: 16 amino acids. Looked up from germline, CDR1 is SGHVS and CDR2 is FQNEAQ. The DNA for the CDR3 is TGTGCCAGCGGCGAAAGGGCCGTATCAGGCAAAAACATTCAGTACTTC. It is translated as CASGERAVSGKNIQYF.

The chain has TRBV27 and TRBJ2-1; 7 bases line up with TRBD2. This CDR3 spans 18 amino acids. Germline assignment: CDR1 MNHEY and CDR2 SMNVEV (reference sequence). Losses at the gene ends were 4 bases for V and 4 bases for J; bases not matched to a gene: 16. The CDR3 is CASSSSRDLWGGYNEQFF. CDR3 bases: TGTGCCAGCAGTTCGTCCCGGGACCTGTGGGGGGGTTACAATGAGCAGTTCTTC.

The V gene is TRBV7-8, the J gene TRBJ2-5; either TRBD1 or TRBD2 may fit D (6 bases each). The V end lost 5 bases, the J end lost 5 bases, and 12 bases lay between the germline ends. The CDR3 length is 13 residues. CDR1 is SGHVS and CDR2 is FQNEAQ in the germline V gene. In DNA form, the CDR3 reads TGTGCCAGCAGCCGAGGGGGGTCGGAGACCCAGTACTTC. Its translation is CASSRGGSETQYF.

This clone has just one count. This chain connects TRBV2 to TRBJ2-7, with TRBD1 matching over 7 bases. CDR3 length: 13 residues. Germline V lookup: CDR1 SNHLY, CDR2 FYNNEI. Trimming removed 6 bases from V and 5 bases from J; junction bases left unmatched: 7. This CDR3 reads CASRQGRFDEQYF. For the CDR3, the DNA is TGTGCCAGCAGACAGGGGCGATTCGACGAGCAGTACTTC.

This clone came up a few times. V is TRBV6-1 and J is TRBJ1-5; the D gene is possibly TRBD1 (5 bases). V was shortened by 6 bases and J by 4 bases, with 16 bases between the two germline ends. This CDR3 has 15 residues. Germline CDR1 is MNHNS and CDR2 is SASEGT. Here the CDR3 DNA reads TGTGCCAGCAGGCCACCTGGGGCAGGGAATCAGCCCCAGCATTTT. Its protein is CASRPPGAGNQPQHF.

A single count supports this clone. The CDR3 DNA reads TGCGCCAGCAGCCCCTACGGGACTAGCGTAAACAATGAGCAGTTCTTC. Amino acids: CASSPYGTSVNNEQFF. The V and J genes are TRBV4-1 and TRBJ2-1, with 10 bases fitting TRBD2. This CDR3 spans 16 amino acids. Unmatched junction bases numbered 8, after V lost 4 bases and J lost 5 bases. The germline V gene encodes CDR1 MGHRA and CDR2 YSYEKL.

The V and J genes are TRBV2 and TRBJ2-1, with unresolved D. The CDR3 runs 9 residues. With 6 bases removed from V and 11 bases from J, the gap between germline ends came to 5 bases. Germline CDR1 and CDR2: SNHLY and FYNNEI. Written as DNA, the CDR3 is TGTGCCAGCAGGGGGAAGCAGTTCTTC. This encodes CASRGKQFF.

The chain joins TRBV7-9 to TRBJ2-7; D uncertain. The germline gives CDR1 SEHNR, CDR2 FQNEAQ (reference sequence). V was pared by 1 base and J by 6 bases, with 4 bases between. The CDR3 consists of 11 residues. The CDR3 DNA reads TGTGCCAGCAGCTTAGATTCCGAGCAGTACTTC. Translating it yields CASSLDSEQYF. Full variable domain (missing parts from reference TRBV7-9 and TRBJ2-7): DTGVSQNPRHKITKRGQNVTFRCDPISEHNRLYWYRQTLGQGPEFLTYFQNEAQLEKSRLLSDRFSAERPKGSFSTLEIQRTEQGDSAMYLCASSLDSEQYFGPGTRLTVT.